One sample yielded the 17 T cell receptor beta chains listed below, sequenced in a study of OX40 agonist ivuxolimab in advanced cancers. Repertoires were generated with immunoSEQ multiplex PCR, while TCRdb's copy carries only in-frame clones and drops some. The repertoire holds tens of thousands of clones, with about 89% as singletons. The sequencing used CD4+ or CD8+ T cells sorted from blood, collected in a trial of the OX40 agonist ivuxolimab. These TCRs come from an adult with an advanced solid tumor such as melanoma, head and neck, liver or kidney cancer.

This chain links TRBV29-1 with TRBJ2-1; D is perhaps TRBD1 (5 bases). V was cut by 6 bases and J by 10 bases, with 16 bases left in between. Germline V gene data show CDR1 as SQVTM and CDR2 as ANQGSEA. This CDR3 spans 12 amino acids. CDR3: CSVFHYTGEQFF. CDR3 coding DNA: TGCAGCGTCTTCCATTACACAGGAGAGCAGTTCTTC.

V usage is TRBV13 and J usage is TRBJ2-1; 8 bases map to TRBD2. V shed 6 bases and J 3 bases; nucleotides not matched to a gene: 7. This CDR3 is 15 amino acids long. Germline CDR1 is PRHDT and CDR2 is FYEKMQ (reference sequence). The CDR3 is CASRDTSGGYNEQFF. As DNA, the CDR3 is TGTGCCAGCAGGGATACTAGCGGCGGCTACAATGAGCAGTTCTTC.

The J gene is TRBJ2-1, the V gene TRBV16; TRBD1 aligns across 11 bases. Looked up from germline, CDR1 is KGHSY and CDR2 is FQNENV. This CDR3 has 15 amino acids. V was pared by 0 bases and J by 6 bases, with 1 base of the junction left unmatched. CDR3 nucleotide sequence: TGTGCCAGCAGCCAATCAGGGACAGGGGGCAATGAGCAGTTCTTC. This translates into CASSQSGTGGNEQFF.

The chain recombines TRBV7-3 with TRBJ2-4; 7 bases line up with TRBD1. CDR3 length equals 18 residues. CDR1 is SGHTA, CDR2 FQGTGA, per germline. V was pared by 2 bases and J by 0 bases, with 10 bases of the junction left unmatched. DNA for the CDR3: TGTGCCAGCAGCTTACTCGGCTCGGGACAGCTAGCCAAAAACATTCAGTACTTC. Its translation is CASSLLGSGQLAKNIQYF.

The V gene is TRBV6-5, the J gene TRBJ1-3; D may be TRBD1 (5 bases). Trimming took off 6 bases at V and 1 base at J, with 10 bases between the two ends. The CDR3 totals 14 residues. Germline V gene sequence: CDR1 MNHEY, CDR2 SVGAGI. CDR3 in amino acids: CASRNGGSGNTIYF. The CDR3 DNA sequence: TGTGCCAGCAGGAACGGGGGATCTGGAAACACCATATATTTT.

The chain employs TRBV27 and TRBJ1-5; 12 bases fit TRBD1. The germline V gene encodes CDR1 MNHEY and CDR2 SMNVEV (reference sequence). This CDR3 has 15 residues. V lost 2 bases and J lost 7; bases outside the gene matches: 3. The CDR3 is CASSLGTGGRQPQHF. The CDR3 nucleotides are TGTGCCAGCAGTTTAGGGACAGGGGGCAGGCAGCCCCAGCATTTT.

V is TRBV19 and J is TRBJ1-2; D might be TRBD1 (6 bases). CDR3 length equals 13 residues. Trimming pared 7 bases from V and 3 bases from J, leaving 12 bases between. Germline assignment: CDR1 LNHDA and CDR2 SQIVND (reference sequence). The CDR3 DNA reads TGTGCCAGTAACGGGGGGGCCTACTATGGCTACACCTTC. Its protein product is CASNGGAYYGYTF.

Only a few counts were recorded for this clone. The genes are TRBV15 and TRBJ2-1; tentative D call: TRBD2 (5 bases). Trimming took 1 base from V and 6 from J, leaving 10 bases between them. The CDR3 has 14 amino acids. Germline CDR1 is LNHNV and CDR2 is YYDKDF (reference sequence). This chain's CDR3 is CATSRAGAGNEQFF. In DNA, the CDR3 is TGTGCCACCAGCAGAGCAGGCGCGGGCAATGAGCAGTTCTTC.

V is TRBV6-5 and J is TRBJ2-7; D call uncertain. The V end lost 2 bases, the J end lost 2 bases, and 7 bases lay between the germline ends. This CDR3 is 13 amino acids long. Looked up from germline, CDR1 is MNHEY and CDR2 is SVGAGI. The CDR3 coding sequence is TGTGCCAGCAGTTACGGCGAGACCTACGAGCAGTACGTC. Its protein is CASSYGETYEQYV.

The chain uses TRBV9 and TRBJ2-7; no clear D. Per germline, CDR1 SGDLS and CDR2 YYNGEE. The V end was cut by 4 bases, the J end by 1 base, with 15 bases between. The CDR3 spans 15 residues. The CDR3 loop is CASSTTETQSYEQYF. In DNA, the CDR3 is TGTGCCAGCAGCACAACTGAGACCCAATCCTACGAGCAGTACTTC.

The gene calls are TRBV9 and TRBJ1-1; D is ambiguous. V gave up 3 bases and J gave up 6 bases, with 18 bases separating them. The CDR3 is 15 amino acids. CDR1 is SGDLS, CDR2 YYNGEE, per germline. CDR3 sequence: CASSDGGSFGSEAFF. The CDR3 bases are TGTGCCAGCAGCGATGGAGGGAGTTTTGGATCTGAAGCTTTCTTT.

The chain is built from TRBV11-3 and TRBJ2-1; TRBD2 matches at 9 bases. V gave up 8 bases and J gave up 0 bases; unmatched junction bases: 2. This CDR3 is 14 amino acids long. Germline lookup yields CDR1 SGHNT and CDR2 YENEEA. The CDR3 is CASGAGGSYNEQFF. The CDR3 DNA follows: TGTGCCAGCGGAGCGGGAGGCTCCTACAATGAGCAGTTCTTC.

This rearrangement joins TRBV30 to TRBJ1-1; no firm D call. Trimming took 0 bases from V and 2 from J, leaving 19 bases between them. Germline-derived CDR1 and CDR2 are GTSNPN and SVGIG (reference sequence). The CDR3 contains 17 residues. CDR3 bases: TGTGCCTGGAGTGTACGCTATGGAGGAGGGCATAACACTGAAGCTTTCTTT. It encodes CAWSVRYGGGHNTEAFF.

The chain joins TRBV5-1 to TRBJ1-5; D is uncertain. From germline, CDR1 is SGHRS and CDR2 YFSETQ. This CDR3 has 15 residues. Between the trimmed V and J ends, which lost 0 bases and 0 bases, there was a span of 7 bases. This CDR3 reads CASSLGENSNQPQHF. The DNA for the CDR3 is TGCGCCAGCAGCTTGGGTGAGAATAGCAATCAGCCCCAGCATTTT.

The V gene is TRBV7-5, the J gene TRBJ2-7; whether TRBD1, the table's D call, matches the DNA was not checked. TRBV7-5 is noted as a pseudogene. This CDR3 is built from 17 residues. The CDR3 loop reads CARSSGAHRDRGYEQYV. CDR3 bases: TGTGCCAGAAGCTCGGGAGCACACCGGGACAGGGGCTACGAGCAGTACGTC.

V gene TRBV5-8 combines with J gene TRBJ2-7; 7 positions agree with TRBD2. V trimming: 4 bases; J trimming: 6 bases; junction bases outside the gene matches: 19. The V gene's germline CDR1 is SGHTS and CDR2 YDEGEE. The CDR3 runs to 17 residues. This CDR3 reads CASSTSVQRDHRLEQYF. Here the CDR3 DNA reads TGTGCCAGCAGCACTTCGGTCCAGCGGGACCACCGGCTCGAGCAGTACTTC.

The rearrangement joins TRBV7-9 to TRBJ2-3, with D possibly being TRBD1 or TRBD2 (5 bases each). CDR1 and CDR2 from the germline V gene are SEHNR and FQNEAQ (reference sequence). CDR3 size: 12 residues. The germline V and J ends were trimmed by 3 bases and 6 bases, with 7 bases remaining between them. CDR3 sequence reads: CASSFEGDTQYF. The CDR3 DNA reads as TGTGCCAGCAGCTTTGAGGGGGATACGCAGTATTTT.